What follows is one T cell receptor (beta chain) and its context. Germline V CDR1 and CDR2: SGHVS, FQNEAQ. The V end lost 1 base, the J end lost 6 bases, and 9 bases lay between the germline ends. The CDR3 runs 13 residues. This specimen comes from a study of blood T cell repertoires in COVID-19. Sequencing used immunoSEQ multiplex PCR; TCRdb keeps in-frame clones, though not all of them. The repertoire includes about 200,000 clones, about 83% of them detected once, and roughly 6.4% sits in the top ten. The chain has TRBV7-8 and TRBJ1-2, with TRBD1 as a possible D gene (6 bases). Sequencing input: peripheral blood. This TCR derives from a man between 60 and 75 years old who had recovered from COVID-19. DNA of the CDR3: TGTGCCAGCAGCTTAGGGCAGGGGAATGGCTACACCTTC. This codes for CASSLGQGNGYTF.